Each of the 12 T cell receptor beta chains below was sequenced from the same sample in a study of blood T cell repertoires in COVID-19. TCRdb's copy holds only in-frame clones and misses some; the assay was immunoSEQ multiplex PCR. Of fewer than 300,000 clones in the sample, approximately 85% were seen once. Source material: peripheral blood. Every receptor here comes from a woman aged 25-40 years with acute or convalescent COVID-19.

The V and J genes are TRBV5-6 and TRBJ2-3; D may be TRBD2 (5 bases). The V end was cut by 0 bases, the J end by 6 bases, with 11 bases between. Germline CDR1 reads SGHDT; CDR2 reads YYEEEE. The CDR3 consists of 14 residues. The DNA of the CDR3 is TGTGCCAGCAGCTTGGGCCTAGCATCGGATACGCAGTATTTT. Translating gives CASSLGLASDTQYF.

The genes are TRBV2 and TRBJ2-5, with D perhaps matching TRBD1 (6 bases). The germline gives CDR1 SNHLY, CDR2 FYNNEI. The CDR3 is 13 amino acids. Between the trimmed V and J ends, which lost 8 bases and 1 base, there was a span of 11 bases. The CDR3 reads CASEQGRQETQYF. The CDR3 DNA sequence: TGTGCCAGCGAACAGGGTCGCCAAGAGACCCAGTACTTC.

The genes are TRBV19 and TRBJ2-4, with 7 positions matching TRBD2. Germline V gives CDR1 LNHDA, CDR2 SQIVND (reference sequence). The J segment lost 6 bases and the V segment lost 5 bases, leaving 4 bases of the junction unmatched. There are 13 residues in the CDR3. This CDR3 reads CASSPSGTNIQYF. In DNA, the CDR3 is TGTGCCAGTAGTCCAAGCGGGACAAACATTCAGTACTTC.

The chain uses TRBV19 and TRBJ1-1; TRBD1 agrees at 12 bases. Germline CDR1 LNHDA, CDR2 SQIVND (reference sequence). The CDR3 has 18 amino acids. J was trimmed by 5 bases and V by 5 bases; bases with no gene match: 15. DNA of the CDR3: TGTGCCAGTAGTCCATCCTCCGGGACAGGGGGCGCTTGGACTGAAGCTTTCTTT. It translates to CASSPSSGTGGAWTEAFF.

The chain's CDR3 is CASSQDPRGTYEQYF. In DNA form, the CDR3 reads TGTGCCAGCAGCCAAGACCCCCGAGGGACCTACGAGCAGTACTTC. The chain employs TRBV3-1 (or the pseudogene TRBV3-2) and TRBJ2-7; D possibly corresponds to TRBD2 (5 bases). CDR3 size: 15 residues. Between the trimmed V and J ends, which lost 0 bases and 2 bases, there was a span of 11 bases. Germline-derived CDR1 and CDR2 are LGHDT and YNNKEL (reference sequence).

The chain links TRBV19 to TRBJ1-1; no clear D gene. V lost 3 bases to trimming and J lost 0 bases, with 14 bases between them. Germline CDR1 and CDR2: LNHDA and SQIVND (reference sequence). This CDR3 is built from 16 residues. CDR3 amino acids: CASSMRTEIMNTEAFF. The CDR3 DNA follows: TGTGCCAGTAGTATGAGAACAGAAATCATGAACACTGAAGCTTTCTTT.

V and J are TRBV19 and TRBJ2-6; 8 bases agree with TRBD1. The CDR3 runs 19 residues. Trimming removed 5 bases from V and 0 bases from J; junction bases left unmatched: 12. From germline, CDR1 is LNHDA and CDR2 SQIVND (reference sequence). CDR3 sequence (DNA): TGTGCCAGTAGTTCAACCTCCGGGACAGGACTCTCTGGGGCCAACGTCCTGACTTTC. It translates to CASSSTSGTGLSGANVLTF.

The CDR3 sequence is CASSSTGLLTEAFF. CDR3 in DNA: TGTGCCAGCAGCTCGACAGGTCTCCTTACTGAAGCTTTCTTT. V usage is TRBV5-4 and J usage is TRBJ1-1, with a weak D call TRBD1 (6 bases). The CDR3 loop spans 14 amino acids. V lost 3 bases to trimming and J lost 5 bases, with 14 bases between them. CDR1 and CDR2 from the germline V gene are SGHNT and YYREEE (reference sequence).

DNA for the CDR3: TGTGCCAGCAGCGTAAGGACTCCTGATTATGAGCAGTTCTTC. It specifies CASSVRTPDYEQFF. The rearrangement links TRBV9 to TRBJ2-1; perhaps TRBD2 as D (5 bases). Looked up from germline, CDR1 is SGDLS and CDR2 is YYNGEE. This CDR3 is 14 amino acids long. V was pared by 1 base and J by 8 bases, with 13 bases between.

The CDR3, as DNA: TGTGCCTGGAAACAAAGGGGGGGACACTCTGGAAACACCATATATTTT. Its protein product is CAWKQRGGHSGNTIYF. The V gene is TRBV30, the J gene TRBJ1-3; a weak D match, TRBD1 (6 bases). CDR3 length equals 16 residues. Germline CDR1 and CDR2: GTSNPN and SVGIG (reference sequence). V was trimmed by 4 bases and J by 0 bases, leaving 16 bases between them.

The CDR3 is CASSRQNEKLFF. DNA of the CDR3: TGTGCCAGCAGTAGACAGAATGAAAAACTGTTTTTT. This rearrangement joins TRBV12-3 or TRBV12-4 to TRBJ1-4, with D perhaps matching TRBD1 (5 bases). Trimming took 5 bases from V and 5 from J, leaving 6 bases between them. The CDR3 totals 12 residues.

The chain couples TRBV19 to TRBJ2-7; 7 bases match TRBD2. The CDR3 is 15 residues long. Germline V gene data show CDR1 as LNHDA and CDR2 as SQIVND (reference sequence). The V segment lost 4 bases and the J segment 2 bases; nucleotides outside the gene matches: 8. The DNA for the CDR3 is TGTGCCAGTAGTAGATCGCTAGCGGCAGCCTACGAGCAGTACTTC. Protein product: CASSRSLAAAYEQYF. The full variable domain, completed using reference TRBV19 and TRBJ2-7, is DGGITQSPKYLFRKEGQNVTLSCEQNLNHDAMYWYRQDPGQGLRLIYYSQIVNDFQKGDIAEGYSVSREKKESFPLTVTSAQKNPTAFYLCASSRSLAAAYEQYFGPGTRLTVT.